The rows below give T cell receptor beta chains drawn from one sample of a study of T cells in Graves' hyperthyroidism and ophthalmopathy. TCRdb passed the multiplex PCR reads through MiXCR, listing each CDR3 protein once. The table shows around 420,000 distinct CDR3 sequences, with around 16% occurring only once. Source material: blood. The receptors stem from a woman between 18 and 29 years old with Graves' hyperthyroidism. Each CDR3 is given with its conserved first and last residue. Fields, in order: V gene, CDR3 length, clone size, J gene, D gene, CDR3 protein, CDR3 DNA. The D gene is left open where the match is weak. Expanded clones get a size class; other rows say once, few or many, or leave the size out.

>TRBV7-9|18|few|TRBJ2-6|TRBD1
CASRDPPTGASGANVLTF
TGTGCCAGCAGAGATCCCCCCACAGGGGCCTCTGGGGCCAACGTCCTGACTTTC
>TRBV12-3/TRBV12-4|16|.|TRBJ2-3|TRBD2
CASSFTSGPSTDTQYF
TGTGCCAGCAGTTTTACTAGCGGTCCTAGCACAGATACGCAGTATTTT
>TRBV15|14|few|TRBJ2-7|.
CATSREYGHYEQYF
TGTGCCACCAGCAGAGAATATGGGCACTACGAGCAGTACTTC
>TRBV5-1|13|many|TRBJ1-2|.
CASSLDSLGGYTF
TGCGCCAGCAGCCTGGACAGCTTGGGCGGCTACACCTTC
>TRBV19|16|.|TRBJ2-1|TRBD1
CASSILGQGSYNEQFF
TGTGCCAGTAGTATTTTGGGACAGGGCTCCTACAATGAGCAGTTCTTC
>TRBV9|15|.|TRBJ1-4|.
CASSVGVGKTEKLFF
TGTGCCAGCAGCGTAGGCGTAGGAAAGACTGAAAAACTGTTTTTT
>TRBV3-1|14|many|TRBJ1-5|.
CASSQVGGNQPQHF
TGTGCCAGCAGCCAGGTGGGGGGCAATCAGCCCCAGCATTTT
>TRBV12-3/TRBV12-4|15|many|TRBJ1-5|.
CASSPTGGRGQPQHF
TGTGCCAGCAGTCCCACCGGGGGAAGGGGTCAGCCCCAGCATTTT
>TRBV24-1|13|.|TRBJ2-3|.
CATSDGGTDTQYF
TGTGCCACCAGTGACGGAGGCACAGATACGCAGTATTTT
>TRBV10-2|14|.|TRBJ1-5|.
CASSTTGDNQPQHF
TGCGCCAGCAGTACCACAGGAGACAATCAGCCCCAGCATTTT
>TRBV18|15|many|TRBJ1-5|.
CASSEIIGGPQPQHF
TGTGCCAGCTCGGAAATCATAGGGGGACCTCAGCCCCAGCATTTT
>TRBV28|15|many|TRBJ2-7|.
CASSPGLRPHYEQYF
TGTGCCAGCAGCCCCGGGCTTAGGCCCCACTACGAGCAGTACTTC
>TRBV15|17|few|TRBJ2-3|TRBD1
CATSRERAGGASDTQYF
TGTGCCACCAGCAGAGAGCGGGCAGGGGGCGCATCGGATACGCAGTATTTT
>TRBV6-1|15|many|TRBJ1-1|.
CASSPLQAINTEAFF
TGTGCCAGCAGTCCCCTCCAGGCCATAAACACTGAAGCTTTCTTT
>TRBV24-1|16|many|TRBJ2-1|.
CATSDPGGSSYNEQFF
TGTGCCACCAGTGACCCCGGGGGAAGCTCCTACAATGAGCAGTTCTTC
>TRBV12-3/TRBV12-4|18|.|TRBJ2-6|TRBD2
CASTRGLAGASGANVLTF
TGTGCCAGCACCCGGGGACTAGCGGGAGCCTCTGGGGCCAACGTCCTGACTTTC
>TRBV10-3|13|many|TRBJ1-1|.
CATATAEYTEAFF
TGTGCCACCGCGACAGCGGAGTACACTGAAGCTTTCTTT
>TRBV28|15|.|TRBJ1-2|TRBD1
CASSFRDRRGYGYTF
TGTGCCAGCAGTTTTCGGGACAGGCGGGGATATGGCTACACCTTC
>TRBV27|15|.|TRBJ1-2|.
CASSLAPWGDYGYTF
TGTGCCAGCAGTCTTGCCCCCTGGGGGGACTATGGCTACACCTTC
>TRBV10-3|15|many|TRBJ2-3|TRBD2
CAISDPGLAGDTQYF
TGTGCCATCAGTGACCCGGGACTAGCGGGAGATACGCAGTATTTT
>TRBV19|13|few|TRBJ1-2|.
CASSIKPNYGYTF
TGTGCCAGTAGTATTAAGCCTAACTATGGCTACACCTTC
>TRBV6-5|18|few|TRBJ1-3|.
CASSLLLNTATGGNTIYF
TGTGCCAGCAGTTTACTCCTAAACACAGCCACCGGTGGAAACACCATATATTTT
>TRBV19|14|few|TRBJ2-4|TRBD1
CASSVDRAKNIQYF
TGTGCCAGTAGTGTGGACAGGGCCAAAAACATTCAGTACTTC